The 32 T cell receptor beta chains given below trace back to one sample, sequenced in a study of cytomegalovirus exposure and HLA in healthy donors. Primers: 60 Vbeta forward and 13 Jbeta reverse. Assay used: immunoSEQ multiplex PCR; TCRdb lists only in-frame clones, some missing. The table has some 120,000 clones, 17% seen once. Sequencing used PBMCs. The source of these receptors is a female donor in good health and CMV-seropositive.

The table lists this clone with a few counts. CDR3 residues: CSVEREQFF. CDR3 DNA sequence: TGCAGCGTTGAACGGGAGCAGTTCTTC. The V gene is TRBV29-1, the J gene TRBJ2-1; D uncertain. CDR3 length: 9 residues. V was pared by 2 bases and J by 10 bases, with 3 bases between. The germline V gene has CDR1 SQVTM and CDR2 ANQGSEA.

This clone was seen a few times. V gene TRBV11-2 combines with J gene TRBJ2-7, with D perhaps matching TRBD1 (6 bases). The CDR3 consists of 16 residues. Germline V gene lookup returns CDR1 SGHAT and CDR2 FQNNGV. The V end lost 4 bases, the J end lost 2 bases, and 18 bases lay between the germline ends. CDR3 loop: CASSSVRTNRAYEQYF. CDR3 sequence (DNA): TGTGCCAGCAGCTCGGTCCGGACAAACAGGGCCTACGAGCAGTACTTC.

This sequence joins TRBV28 and TRBJ2-7, with TRBD1 identical over 7 bases. After removal of 3 bases from V and 6 bases from J, the junction contained 17 bases not matched to a gene. The germline V gene has CDR1 MDHEN and CDR2 SYDVKM. The CDR3 consists of 17 residues. Written as DNA, the CDR3 is TGTGCCAGCAGTTTTAAGAAGGGGGCTATTTTGGGCGGCGAGCAGTACTTC. Amino acid sequence: CASSFKKGAILGGEQYF.

V gene TRBV27 combines with J gene TRBJ1-1, with 7 nucleotides matching TRBD1. The CDR3 has 13 amino acids. CDR1 is MNHEY and CDR2 is SMNVEV in the germline V gene (reference sequence). V lost 8 bases, J lost 0 bases, and 3 bases stayed unmatched. CDR3 sequence: CASHDRVNTEAFF. CDR3 coding DNA: TGTGCCAGCCATGACAGGGTGAACACTGAAGCTTTCTTT.

The V call is TRBV30, the J call TRBJ2-3, with D perhaps TRBD2 (6 bases). V shed 3 bases and J shed 0 bases, with 7 bases lying between them. The CDR3 has 13 amino acids. Germline V CDR1 and CDR2: GTSNPN, SVGIG (reference sequence). The CDR3 region has the DNA TGTGCCTGGAGGGGGACTAGCACAGATACGCAGTATTTT. Its protein is CAWRGTSTDTQYF.

This sequence joins TRBV4-3 and TRBJ2-1; 9 bases line up with TRBD2. Per germline, CDR1 LGHNA and CDR2 YSLEER. The CDR3 is made up of 17 amino acids. With V trimmed by 4 bases and J by 4 bases, 11 bases remained unmatched. CDR3 DNA: TGCGCCAGCAGCCGACATAGCGGGAGCGGCTTTTACAATGAGCAGTTCTTC. Protein: CASSRHSGSGFYNEQFF.

In its sample, this clone was seen a few times. This chain links TRBV5-8 with TRBJ2-5; D is possibly TRBD2 (6 bases). V lost 2 bases and J 5 bases, leaving 13 bases between the germline ends. The CDR3 runs 14 residues. Germline values: CDR1 SGHTS, CDR2 YDEGEE. CDR3 in DNA: TGTGCCAGCAGCTTCCCCTGGGGGGTTGAGACCCAGTACTTC. It translates to CASSFPWGVETQYF.

This clone was found a few times. The chain carries TRBV9 and TRBJ2-3, with TRBD2 matching over 10 bases. The CDR3 is 15 amino acids. Looked up from germline, CDR1 is SGDLS and CDR2 is YYNGEE. Losses at the gene ends were 1 base for V and 5 bases for J; bases not matched to a gene: 4. In DNA form, the CDR3 reads TGTGCCAGCAGCGTACTAGCGGGAGTTGGAGATACGCAGTATTTT. This codes for CASSVLAGVGDTQYF.

This clone was recorded a few times. J is TRBJ1-1 and V is TRBV30; D perhaps matches TRBD1 (5 bases). V was clipped by 0 bases and J by 7 bases, with 15 bases between them. Germline lookup yields CDR1 GTSNPN and CDR2 SVGIG (reference sequence). This CDR3 is 14 amino acids long. The CDR3 loop reads CAWSVRSGRIEAFF. The CDR3 DNA reads as TGTGCCTGGAGTGTACGTTCAGGGCGAATTGAAGCTTTCTTT.

V gene TRBV6-1 combines with J gene TRBJ2-7; possible D gene TRBD2, 6 bases. Trimming removed 2 bases from V and 5 bases from J, with 16 bases in between. CDR3 length: 15 amino acids. Germline V gives CDR1 MNHNS, CDR2 SASEGT. CDR3 nucleotide sequence: TGTGCCAGCAGTGAATTGCAGGGACTTATCGACGAGCAGTACTTC. It specifies CASSELQGLIDEQYF.

The chain recombines TRBV4-2 with TRBJ2-7, with 7 bases aligning to TRBD1. With V trimmed by 3 bases and J by 4 bases, 9 bases remained unmatched. Germline CDR1 LGHNA, CDR2 YNFKEQ. CDR3 size: 15 residues. Here the CDR3 reads CASSQQTGFQYEQYF. CDR3 sequence (DNA): TGTGCCAGCAGCCAGCAGACAGGGTTTCAATACGAGCAGTACTTC.

The chain recombines TRBV5-1 with TRBJ2-3, with D possibly being TRBD1 (6 bases). Trimming took off 6 bases at V and 7 bases at J, with 18 bases between the two ends. The CDR3 runs 14 residues. The germline gives CDR1 SGHRS, CDR2 YFSETQ. CDR3 sequence (DNA): TGCGCCAGCACCACAGGGAAAGCGGACAATACGCAGTATTTT. Translating gives CASTTGKADNTQYF.

This chain links TRBV27 with TRBJ1-1; D possibly corresponds to TRBD1 (5 bases). The CDR3 has 14 residues. Germline V gives CDR1 MNHEY, CDR2 SMNVEV (reference sequence). V was trimmed by 2 bases and J by 4 bases, leaving 11 bases between them. CDR3 residues: CASSLGGASTEAFF. The CDR3 bases are TGTGCCAGCAGTTTAGGTGGGGCTAGCACTGAAGCTTTCTTT.

The V and J genes are TRBV30 and TRBJ1-3; D perhaps matches TRBD1 (5 bases). The germline V gene has CDR1 GTSNPN and CDR2 SVGIG (reference sequence). V lost 0 bases and J 3 bases, leaving 15 bases between the germline ends. This CDR3 has 16 amino acids. CDR3: CAWSVPGTRFGNTIYF. Here the CDR3 DNA reads TGTGCCTGGAGTGTACCAGGGACTAGATTTGGAAACACCATATATTTT.

This clone has more than one count but fewer than ten. The chain links TRBV2 to TRBJ1-2; TRBD1 aligns across 7 bases. Germline CDR1 and CDR2: SNHLY and FYNNEI. V was pared by 7 bases and J by 5 bases, with 4 bases of the junction left unmatched. The CDR3 is 12 amino acids. The DNA of the CDR3 is TGTGCCAGCATTGGACAGGCGTATGGCTACACCTTC. It codes for CASIGQAYGYTF.

This clone has only a few counts. The V call is TRBV5-1, the J call TRBJ2-5; no clear D. Germline values: CDR1 SGHRS, CDR2 YFSETQ. Trimming took off 3 bases at V and 2 bases at J, with 5 bases between the two ends. This CDR3 has 12 amino acids. CDR3 in DNA: TGCGCCAGCAGCTGGCAGCAAGAGACCCAGTACTTC. This translates into CASSWQQETQYF.

The chain employs TRBV5-4 and TRBJ2-1; the match to TRBD2 covers 9 bases. The CDR3 covers 16 residues. V gave up 0 bases and J gave up 9 bases; unmatched junction bases: 10. The V gene's germline CDR1 is SGHNT and CDR2 YYREEE (reference sequence). CDR3 protein: CASSLDFVAGVSEQFF. The DNA of the CDR3 is TGTGCCAGCAGCTTGGACTTTGTAGCGGGAGTATCTGAGCAGTTCTTC.

The chain couples TRBV6-5 to TRBJ1-2; 7 nucleotides agree with TRBD1. The ends lost 0 bases at V and 6 bases at J; junction bases unmatched: 7. CDR3 size: 15 residues. Per the germline V gene, CDR1 is MNHEY and CDR2 is SVGAGI. The CDR3 protein is CASSYSVTGEDGYTF. CDR3 coding DNA: TGTGCCAGCAGTTACTCGGTAACAGGGGAAGATGGCTACACCTTC.

This clone was counted between two and nine times. This specimen includes other DNA sequences encoding the same CDR3. The gene calls are TRBV5-1 and TRBJ1-1, with 9 bases fitting TRBD1. With 3 bases clipped from V and 3 bases from J, the junction kept 6 bases outside the gene matches. Germline CDR1 is SGHRS and CDR2 is YFSETQ. This CDR3 has 15 residues. The CDR3: CASSSGTGRDTEAFF. The DNA of the CDR3 is TGCGCCAGCAGCTCAGGGACAGGGAGGGACACTGAAGCTTTCTTT.

The gene calls are TRBV5-1 and TRBJ1-1; no clear D gene. V lost 0 bases and J lost 5, with 14 bases in between. Germline-derived CDR1 and CDR2 are SGHRS and YFSETQ. The CDR3 is 15 residues long. This chain's CDR3 is CASSLALLGGTEAFF. The CDR3 DNA reads TGCGCCAGCAGCTTGGCCTTACTGGGAGGGACTGAAGCTTTCTTT.

The chain is built from TRBV4-2 and TRBJ2-1; 14 bases map to TRBD2. V shed 1 base, J shed 4 bases, and the junction held 6 bases outside the gene matches. Germline CDR1 and CDR2: LGHNA and YNFKEQ. CDR3 length: 18 amino acids. CDR3 nucleotide sequence: TGTGCCAGCAGCCAAGGCGGACTAGCGGGAGGACGATACAATGAGCAGTTCTTC. As protein: CASSQGGLAGGRYNEQFF.

The genes are TRBV29-1 and TRBJ2-3; perhaps TRBD2 as D (5 bases). The CDR3 consists of 15 residues. Germline values: CDR1 SQVTM, CDR2 ANQGSEA. Trimming pared 1 base from V and 0 bases from J, leaving 11 bases between. The CDR3 loop reads CSVEGLALSTDTQYF. Here the CDR3 DNA reads TGCAGCGTTGAAGGTCTAGCCCTGAGCACAGATACGCAGTATTTT.

This clone was counted between two and nine times. This sample includes further DNA sequences coding for the same CDR3. The chain recombines TRBV4-2 with TRBJ2-1; 8 bases fit TRBD2. Unmatched junction bases numbered 11, after V lost 4 bases and J lost 6 bases. The CDR3 consists of 16 residues. Per germline, CDR1 LGHNA and CDR2 YNFKEQ. Here the CDR3 DNA reads TGTGCCAGCAGCCCGGGGACTAGTCTCGTGGGCAATGAGCAGTTCTTC. This codes for CASSPGTSLVGNEQFF.

This chain connects TRBV10-3 to TRBJ1-4, with D perhaps TRBD1 (5 bases). Trimming removed 0 bases from V and 8 bases from J, with 7 bases in between. The CDR3 runs 13 residues. Germline assignment: CDR1 ENHRY and CDR2 SYGVKD. CDR3 bases: TGTGCCATCAGTGAGTCTCGGGGGGAAAAACTGTTTTTT. Translating gives CAISESRGEKLFF.

This clone was detected a few times. The J gene is TRBJ2-7, the V gene TRBV29-1; 7 bases match TRBD1. CDR1 is SQVTM, CDR2 ANQGSEA, per germline. The CDR3 totals 14 residues. V trimming: 3 bases; J trimming: 2 bases; junction bases outside the gene matches: 7. The CDR3 sequence is CSVEGQSRPYEQYF. The CDR3 nucleotides read TGCAGCGTTGAGGGACAGAGCCGGCCCTACGAGCAGTACTTC.

A few counts support this clone. The rearrangement joins TRBV6-5 to TRBJ2-7; 9 positions match TRBD1. V gave up 5 bases and J gave up 1 base; unmatched junction bases: 6. The CDR3 runs 15 residues. Per germline, CDR1 MNHEY and CDR2 SVGAGI. The CDR3 DNA sequence: TGTGCCAGCAGTCGGGCCGGGACAGGGTCCTACGAGCAGTACTTC. Its protein product is CASSRAGTGSYEQYF.

The rearrangement links TRBV6-4 to TRBJ2-7; 8 bases agree with TRBD1. Germline V lookup: CDR1 MRHNA, CDR2 SNTAGT. J was trimmed by 3 bases and V by 6 bases; bases with no gene match: 10. The CDR3 extends over 15 amino acids. The CDR3 sequence: CASSLVRDRFYEQYF. For the CDR3, the DNA is TGTGCCAGCAGCCTAGTCCGGGACAGGTTCTACGAGCAGTACTTC.

The rearrangement uses TRBV7-2 and TRBJ2-1; 7 bases are shared with TRBD2. CDR3 length: 16 residues. V shed 5 bases, J shed 1 base, and the junction held 8 bases outside the gene matches. Germline values: CDR1 SGHTA, CDR2 FQGNSA. CDR3 in amino acids: CASSPPGGGSYNEQFF. The CDR3 DNA sequence: TGTGCCAGCAGCCCGCCTGGGGGGGGGTCCTACAATGAGCAGTTCTTC.

This clone was counted between two and nine times. V gene TRBV7-9 combines with J gene TRBJ2-1; 7 nucleotides line up with TRBD1. Germline V CDR1 and CDR2: SEHNR, FQNEAQ (reference sequence). Unmatched junction bases numbered 6, after V lost 5 bases and J lost 2 bases. The CDR3 covers 15 residues. The CDR3 nucleotides are TGTGCCAGCAGCCCAGGAACAGGGGCCTACAATGAGCAGTTCTTC. It encodes CASSPGTGAYNEQFF.

V and J are TRBV30 and TRBJ2-7; D possibly corresponds to TRBD2 (6 bases). V was clipped by 2 bases and J by 7 bases, with 12 bases between them. This CDR3 spans 12 amino acids. Germline CDR1 GTSNPN, CDR2 SVGIG (reference sequence). The CDR3 loop reads CAWSPIGGEQYF. CDR3 DNA sequence: TGTGCCTGGAGTCCAATCGGGGGTGAGCAGTACTTC.

The chain recombines TRBV6-5 with TRBJ2-7; D gene uncertain. The CDR3 extends over 15 amino acids. Between the trimmed V and J ends, which lost 2 bases and 2 bases, there was a span of 13 bases. In germline, CDR1 is MNHEY, CDR2 SVGAGI. Written as DNA, the CDR3 is TGTGCCAGCAGTTACCACTCCGGCAGGACCTACGAGCAGTACTTC. Protein product: CASSYHSGRTYEQYF.

V usage is TRBV4-3 and J usage is TRBJ1-2; D gene ambiguous. CDR1 is LGHNA and CDR2 is YSLEER in the germline V gene. The CDR3 is 16 residues long. V lost 0 bases and J lost 3, with 14 bases in between. DNA of the CDR3: TGCGCCAGCAGCCAAGATCGTAACGGCGGGTACTATGGCTACACCTTC. Protein product: CASSQDRNGGYYGYTF.